The 5 T cell receptor beta chains listed next were all sequenced from one sample in a study of Ad26.COV2.S vaccination and SARS-CoV-2 variants (dated by TCRdb to the early 2020s). Library prep was done by the immunoSEQ multiplex PCR assay. TCRdb retrieved this table from immuneACCESS and kept in-frame rearrangements only. Not all clones are present; in checked studies, unresolved V genes account for under half, and no reason is known for the remainder. The sample contains about 350,000 clones, more than 75% of them found a single time. The ten largest account for roughly 3.1% of the sample. Read against the paper, the sample's treatment or condition label means: approximately 18 received Ad26.COV2.S at low or high dose, single or two shots; about 5 received placebo; per-sample allocation not given. For vaccine and placebo recipients, the sequenced repertoires came from samples collected on day 63 after the first injection.

The sequencing used peripheral blood, collected in a trial of Ad26.COV2.S vaccine versus placebo. The receptors originated from a person aged 18 to 65 who received the Ad26.COV2.S COVID-19 vaccine or a placebo.

Of note for this clone: The junction departs from the called germline gene at one end, perhaps through a read error. V usage is TRBV28 and J usage is TRBJ2-2; 11 bases are shared with TRBD2. Germline V gene sequence: CDR1 MDHEN, CDR2 SYDVKM. This CDR3 is built from 18 residues. In DNA, the CDR3 is TGTGCCGGCAGAACTCCTAGCGGGAGGTTTGCTAACACCGGGGAGCTGTTTTTT. It is translated as CAGRTPSGRFANTGELFF.

The rearrangement links TRBV5-1 to TRBJ2-1; 12 bases match TRBD2. In germline, CDR1 is SGHRS, CDR2 YFSETQ. V was pared by 4 bases and J by 7 bases, with 6 bases of the junction left unmatched. This CDR3 is 15 amino acids long. CDR3 in amino acids: CASSPLAGGQNEQFF. CDR3 nucleotides: TGCGCCAGCAGCCCCCTAGCGGGGGGGCAAAATGAGCAGTTCTTC.

This chain links TRBV7-2 with TRBJ2-7; D perhaps matches TRBD2 (7 bases). V lost 0 bases, J lost 0 bases, and 15 bases lay in between. CDR1 and CDR2 (germline): SGHTA, FQGNSA. CDR3 size: 17 residues. The chain's CDR3 is CASSLAMRGRASYEQYF. The CDR3 DNA reads TGTGCCAGCAGCTTAGCGATGAGGGGGAGGGCCTCCTACGAGCAGTACTTC.

The chain is built from TRBV2 and TRBJ2-6; 7 nucleotides match TRBD1. The V and J ends lost 8 bases and 1 base, in that order; junction bases with no gene match: 11. Germline assignment: CDR1 SNHLY and CDR2 FYNNEI. The CDR3 is 17 amino acids. Written as DNA, the CDR3 is TGTGCCAGCGCAAGAGGGGGCCTCAATTCTGGGGCCAACGTCCTGACTTTC. The encoded protein is CASARGGLNSGANVLTF.

This clone was detected many times. This sequence joins TRBV19 and TRBJ2-7; unclear D gene. Germline V gene data show CDR1 as LNHDA and CDR2 as SQIVND (reference sequence). This CDR3 comprises 15 residues. Between the trimmed V and J ends, which lost 1 base and 7 bases, there was a span of 17 bases. CDR3 sequence (DNA): TGTGCCAGTAGTATAGTTTCAGCCGGTCTATGGGAGCAGTACTTC. Encoded protein: CASSIVSAGLWEQYF.